The rows below give T cell receptor beta chains drawn from one sample of a study of neurological immune-mediated disorders. MiXCR was run by TCRdb on the 5' RACE reads, yielding one entry per CDR3 protein. The repertoire includes roughly 100,000 distinct CDR3 sequences, approximately 10% of them detected once, and around 3.1% sits in the top ten. Material for sequencing was PBMCs. Receptor source: a female donor with HTLV-1-associated myelopathy (HAM/TSP). Both conserved end residues are part of each CDR3. Each record gives: V gene, D gene, J gene, clone size, CDR3 protein, CDR3 DNA. The D gene is left open where the match is weak. Not all rows give a size; the values are once, few, many and, for expanded clones, a class.

TRBV5-1,TRBD1,TRBJ2-3,-,CASSMTGNTDTQYF,TGCGCCAGCAGCATGACAGGGAACACAGATACGCAGTATTTT
TRBV3-1,-,TRBJ1-6,-,CASSQGRGYSPLHF,TGTGCCAGCAGCCAAGGGCGGGGGTATTCACCCCTCCACTTT
TRBV2,-,TRBJ1-1,many,CAQSAQPMGAFF,TGTGCCCAAAGCGCCCAACCCATGGGGGCTTTCTTT
TRBV7-6,-,TRBJ2-3,many,CASSFSASPSTDTQYF,TGTGCCAGCAGCTTTTCTGCCTCTCCTAGCACAGATACGCAGTATTTT
TRBV5-1,-,TRBJ2-1,many,CASQTGSYNEQFF,TGCGCCAGCCAGACCGGCTCCTACAATGAGCAGTTCTTC
TRBV7-3,TRBD2,TRBJ2-3,many,CASSLRGLAGGTDTQYF,TGTGCCAGCAGCTTACGAGGCCTAGCGGGGGGCACAGATACGCAGTATTTT
TRBV7-9,-,TRBJ2-3,few,CASSLEPLSTQYF,TGTGCCAGCAGCTTAGAACCCCTTAGTACGCAGTATTTT
TRBV20-1,-,TRBJ2-2,many,CSAVRGADTGELFF,TGCAGTGCGGTTCGGGGGGCCGACACCGGGGAGCTGTTTTTT
TRBV2,-,TRBJ1-6,many,CASRTDGAYNSPLHF,TGTGCCAGCAGGACGGACGGGGCCTATAATTCACCCCTCCACTTT
TRBV5-1,-,TRBJ2-1,many,CASSLDDSYNEQFF,TGCGCCAGCAGCTTGGACGACAGTTACAATGAGCAGTTCTTC
TRBV24-1,TRBD1,TRBJ2-3,-,CATSDWTGSADTQYF,TGTGCCACCAGTGATTGGACAGGGAGCGCAGATACGCAGTATTTT
TRBV5-1,-,TRBJ2-1,many,CASSSTTRNEQFF,TGCGCCAGCAGCTCGACTACTAGGAATGAGCAGTTCTTC
TRBV9,-,TRBJ2-3,many,CASSRKGQGEADTQYF,TGTGCCAGCAGCCGAAAGGGGCAAGGGGAGGCAGATACGCAGTATTTT
TRBV7-3,-,TRBJ1-6,many,CASSLGAQYNSPLHF,TGTGCCAGCAGCTTAGGGGCACAGTATAATTCACCCCTCCACTTT
TRBV6-6,-,TRBJ1-1,many,CASKRRGESEAFF,TGTGCCAGCAAGAGAAGGGGAGAATCTGAAGCTTTCTTT
TRBV25-1,-,TRBJ1-5,many,CARTWLGQPQHF,TGTGCCAGGACGTGGTTGGGACAGCCCCAGCATTTT
TRBV7-8,-,TRBJ2-5,many,CASSLAQKEYF,TGTGCCAGCAGCTTAGCTCAGAAGGAGTACTTC
TRBV4-2,-,TRBJ2-1,many,CASSQKADSSYNEQFF,TGTGCCAGCAGCCAAAAAGCGGATAGCTCCTACAATGAGCAGTTCTTC
TRBV14,-,TRBJ2-5,many,CASSRWGVQGILETQYF,TGTGCCAGCAGCCGCTGGGGGGTTCAGGGGATATTGGAGACCCAGTACTTC
TRBV2,TRBD2,TRBJ2-1,-,CASSRWGLAGDREQFF,TGTGCCAGCAGCCGATGGGGACTAGCGGGGGATAGAGAGCAGTTCTTC
TRBV20-1,TRBD2,TRBJ2-1,-,CSAYGAGESTNEQFF,TGCAGTGCGTATGGGGCGGGGGAGTCTACAAATGAGCAGTTCTTC